This T cell receptor (beta chain) was sequenced in a study of T cell responses to AZD1222 COVID-19 vaccine (dated by TCRdb to the early 2020s). For the study in its entirety: AZD1222 recipients with second doses at about 4 weeks or about 12 weeks were pooled, because spike-specific TCR depth and breadth did not differ between schedules. Trial participants were enrolled by age into subgroups of 18-55, 56-69 and 70-plus years, and around 140, 26 and 57 TCR-sequenced participants, respectively, were included in these subgroups. A total of 240 or so trial participants underwent TCR sequencing, of whom nearly 210 had received two doses of AZD1222 and around 25 had received two doses of the MenACWY control vaccine.

What the authors observed across the whole study: After two AZD1222 doses, spike-specific TCR breadth and depth were significantly higher than at day 0 and than in MenACWY recipients. Most participants were white British and females outnumbered males, and the authors suggested that clonal diversity may have been underestimated. The vaccine-associated CD4 TCRs covered the entire spike protein, and the dominant responses fell in regions 160-218 and 743-854. The 56-69-year group was small, and its depth increase did not reach significance, likely because of low power. Conclusions about previously exposed vaccinees are limited, since just five or six AZD1222 recipients were seropositive for SARS-CoV-2 at baseline. Because no samples from the day 14 peak response were available, repertoires could be characterized only after the peak T cell response. Reportedly, almost half of the unique spike-specific TCRs recognized epitopes lying outside the regions that are mutated in the B.1.351 and B.1.1.7 variants.

A word on this clone: No cognate antigen has been identified for it. It has no much larger one-base neighbor in the sample; base qualities were not kept.

The CDR3 regions of human TCRbeta chains were analyzed by immunosequencing. Per the authors' processing: Repertoire TCRs were checked for matches against a reference library of SARS-CoV-2-specific TCRs that had been generated using the MIRA antigen-specificity platform. Breadth was defined as the fraction of unique TCRs that were SARS-CoV-2-associated, and depth was defined as the fraction of total T cells that were SARS-CoV-2-associated. Using the MIRA data, every spike-specific TCR was mapped to the spike region that the TCR reacted to and assigned to either a CD4 or a CD8 class. Log10-transformed breadth and depth values were compared by one-way ANOVA with Sidak's multiple comparisons tests. What TCRdb holds here is the immuneACCESS table cut down to in-frame rearrangements. Part of the clones is not present; checked against another copy, under half of the missing clones reflect an unresolved V gene, and the others are unexplained. V, J and clone size were drawn from that table, and D and trimming were deduced from the DNA. In all, the sample holds 100,000 to 150,000 clones, and roughly nine tenths of those were seen once. Together, the top ten hold roughly 4% of the sample.

The CDR3 has 13 amino acids, counting the end cysteine and phenylalanine. Just CDR3 DNA is preserved here, 39 bases in frame from base 1. CDR1 and CDR2 are read off the germline V gene as SGHDN and FVKESK. Trimmed from V: 4 bases; trimmed from J: 5 bases; junction bases lacking a gene match: 3. According to the study, the label for this sample's time point signals: baseline before first vaccination. Vaccinee samples were obtained from the UK trials COV001 and COV002, which included a single-blind randomized controlled phase 2/3 trial of AZD1222 (ChAdOx1 nCoV-19) in healthy adults. For TCRbeta chain sequencing, PBMC samples from trial participants were taken at day 0 and at day 28 after the second dose.

This sequence originates from an adult in good health. The chain couples TRBV14 to TRBJ1-2, with 8 central nucleotides matching TRBD1. Sequenced here: peripheral blood, sampled on day 0 of AZD1222 vaccination. The bases read TGTGCCAGCAGCCCGGACAGGGAATATGGCTACACCTTC. This encodes CASSPDREYGYTF.